This section outlines one T cell receptor (beta chain) sequence together with its context. The antigen is not known. This sample is part of a study of OX40 agonist ivuxolimab in advanced cancers. Study outcomes and limitations: The work left the antigen specificity of expanded peripheral T cells undetermined. A proportion of nonresponders additionally exhibited low normalized T-cell clonal expansion.

Produced via immunoSEQ multiplex PCR; TCRdb's table is partial and in-frame only. Among approximately 70,000 clones listed, just over 85% were seen once. CDR3 size: 14 residues. The germline gives CDR1 SNHLY, CDR2 FYNNEI. V trimming: 9 bases; J trimming: 2 bases; junction bases outside the gene matches: 7. This chain uses TRBV2 with TRBJ2-7; TRBD1 matches at 10 bases. The sample here was CD4+ or CD8+ T cells sorted from blood, taken in a trial of the OX40 agonist ivuxolimab. The receptor's source is an adult with an advanced solid tumor such as melanoma, head and neck, liver or kidney cancer. The CDR3 nucleotides read TGTGCCAGACAAGCCGGGACAGGGGCCTACGAGCAGTACTTC. This codes for CARQAGTGAYEQYF. The full variable domain, rest sourced from reference TRBV2 and TRBJ2-7, is EPEVTQTPSHQVTQMGQEVILRCVPISNHLYFYWYRQILGQKVEFLVSFYNNEISEKSEIFDDQFSVERPDGSNFTLKIRSTKLEDSAMYFCARQAGTGAYEQYFGPGTRLTVT.